The TCR beta chain described here comes from a study of blood T cell dynamics during melanoma immunotherapy. Time point indicated: pre-treatment baseline. Germline V CDR1 and CDR2: SGHNT, YYREEE (reference sequence). V was clipped by 4 bases and J by 0 bases, with 17 bases between them. The CDR3 is 16 residues long. Assay: immunoSEQ multiplex PCR; the TCRdb copy retains only in-frame clones and omits some. In total, the table holds dozens of clones. The V gene is TRBV5-4, the J gene TRBJ2-7; D may be TRBD1 or TRBD2 (7 bases each). The source material was cell-free DNA from blood, sampled from a patient treated with checkpoint blockade. The origin of this receptor is a human donor with melanoma. CDR3 DNA sequence: TGTGCCAGCAGCCCTGGGGAGGGGGCATTCTCCTACGAGCAGTACTTC. The encoded protein is CASSPGEGAFSYEQYF.